These 16 T cell receptor beta chains were all obtained from the same sample, sequenced in a study of cytomegalovirus exposure and HLA in healthy donors (dated by TCRdb to 2017 to 2019). The library was prepared using the immunoSEQ multiplex PCR assay. TCRdb mirrors the immuneACCESS table, restricted to in-frame sequences. Some clones are absent from its copies; in checked studies, under half trace to an unresolved V gene, and the reason for the others is unknown. For this sample the table gives about 78,000 clones, of which about 96% were detected only once. Roughly 1.6% of the sample is held by the ten biggest clonotypes. Sequenced input: PBMCs. The receptor source for this set is a man between 18 and 29 years old in good health and CMV-seropositive.

This sequence joins TRBV28 and TRBJ2-2; D possibly corresponds to TRBD2 (6 bases). V lost 8 bases, J lost 6 bases, and 19 bases lay in between. The CDR3 consists of 15 residues. Per the germline V gene, CDR1 is MDHEN and CDR2 is SYDVKM. The CDR3 reads CASSNGAGRPGELFF. DNA of the CDR3: TGTGCCAGCTCTAACGGGGCAGGGAGGCCCGGGGAGCTGTTTTTT.

The V call is TRBV5-4, the J call TRBJ2-1; TRBD1 agrees at 7 bases. Per germline, CDR1 SGHNT and CDR2 YYREEE (reference sequence). The CDR3 has 15 amino acids. J lost 0 bases, V lost 4 bases, and 4 bases had no gene match. The CDR3 DNA follows: TGTGCCAGCAGCCGGGACAGACGCTCCTACAATGAGCAGTTCTTC. Amino acids: CASSRDRRSYNEQFF.

This chain connects TRBV7-9 to TRBJ2-4; no firm D call. The CDR3 length is 16 residues. Germline V gene data show CDR1 as SEHNR and CDR2 as FQNEAQ (reference sequence). With 2 bases removed from V and 0 bases from J, the gap between germline ends came to 11 bases. The CDR3 region is CASSLTASVAKNIQYF. The CDR3, as DNA: TGTGCCAGCAGCTTAACCGCCTCGGTAGCCAAAAACATTCAGTACTTC.

Note on this clone: A read error may account for a junction end that differs from germline. The chain links TRBV18 to TRBJ1-4; possible D gene TRBD1, 5 bases. Germline assignment: CDR1 KGHSH and CDR2 LQKENI. This CDR3 is built from 14 residues. The CDR3 DNA follows: TGTGCCAGTTCACGACAGCCAACTAATGAAAAACTGTTTTTT. Translated, it gives CASSRQPTNEKLFF.

The J gene is TRBJ2-7, the V gene TRBV7-9; 11 bases are a match to TRBD2. Germline V CDR1 and CDR2: SEHNR, FQNEAQ (reference sequence). V was clipped by 3 bases and J by 4 bases; unmatched bases: 8. There are 16 residues in the CDR3. DNA of the CDR3: TGTGCCAGCAGCTTGAATCTAGCGGGAGGCCGGTACGAGCAGTACTTC. It encodes CASSLNLAGGRYEQYF. The variable domain in full, with the rest retrieved from reference TRBV7-9 and TRBJ2-7, is DTGVSQNPRHKITKRGQNVTFRCDPISEHNRLYWYRQTLGQGPEFLTYFQNEAQLEKSRLLSDRFSAERPKGSFSTLEIQRTEQGDSAMYLCASSLNLAGGRYEQYFGPGTRLTVT.

J is TRBJ2-2 and V is TRBV13; TRBD1 is a possible D gene (6 bases). Germline lookup yields CDR1 PRHDT and CDR2 FYEKMQ (reference sequence). The CDR3 contains 13 residues. V gave up 5 bases and J gave up 6 bases, with 10 bases separating them. CDR3 coding DNA: TGTGCCAGCAGCCCACAGGGCCCCGGGGAGCTGTTTTTT. It specifies CASSPQGPGELFF.

The CDR3 DNA is TGTGCCAGCAGCCAAGATCGGAGGAGCTATGGCTACACCTTC. Translation: CASSQDRRSYGYTF. This chain links TRBV14 with TRBJ1-2; no clear D gene. V was cut by 0 bases and J by 4 bases, with 9 bases left in between. The germline V gene has CDR1 SGHDN and CDR2 FVKESK. The CDR3 runs 14 residues.

The rearrangement uses TRBV30 and TRBJ2-1; 13 nucleotides agree with TRBD2. CDR1 is GTSNPN, CDR2 SVGIG, per germline (reference sequence). The CDR3 consists of 15 residues. V dropped 3 bases and J dropped 9; count of bases not matched to a gene: 8. The CDR3 region is CAWRLGLAGVVEQFF. CDR3 in DNA: TGTGCCTGGAGGCTCGGACTAGCGGGAGTGGTTGAGCAGTTCTTC.

The gene calls are TRBV30 and TRBJ1-2; 10 positions agree with TRBD1. The CDR3 is 13 amino acids. Trimming took 3 bases from V and 8 from J; bases not matched to a gene: 6. In germline, CDR1 is GTSNPN, CDR2 SVGIG (reference sequence). CDR3 sequence: CAWRGQGMGGYTF. For the CDR3, the DNA is TGTGCCTGGAGGGGACAGGGGATGGGGGGCTACACCTTC.

The chain is built from TRBV19 and TRBJ1-2; no definite D call. The CDR3 contains 12 residues. Germline values: CDR1 LNHDA, CDR2 SQIVND (reference sequence). Trimming took off 3 bases at V and 7 bases at J, with 9 bases between the two ends. Here the CDR3 reads CASSIREIGYTF. In DNA, the CDR3 is TGTGCCAGTAGTATCCGGGAGATTGGCTACACCTTC.

This clone is a singleton in its sample. This rearrangement joins TRBV5-6 to TRBJ1-3; D is undetermined. V shed 6 bases and J shed 0 bases, with 13 bases lying between them. Germline CDR1 reads SGHDT; CDR2 reads YYEEEE. This CDR3 has 15 residues. CDR3 region: CASTDQSGSGNTIYF. The CDR3 DNA reads as TGTGCCAGCACCGATCAGTCGGGCTCTGGAAACACCATATATTTT.

This sequence joins TRBV5-1 and TRBJ2-2; D gene unclear. The CDR3 has 14 amino acids. Germline loops: CDR1 SGHRS, CDR2 YFSETQ. V lost 2 bases to trimming and J lost 4 bases, with 9 bases between them. DNA of the CDR3: TGCGCCAGCAGCTTAGTGAGAGGCACCGGGGAGCTGTTTTTT. It encodes CASSLVRGTGELFF.

The rearrangement joins TRBV7-9 to TRBJ2-3; TRBD1 is a possible D gene (6 bases). This CDR3 region has 16 residues. In germline, CDR1 is SEHNR, CDR2 FQNEAQ (reference sequence). V lost 4 bases, J lost 1 base, and 15 bases lay in between. CDR3 sequence reads: CASSYRQAPGTDTQYF. The CDR3 DNA follows: TGTGCCAGCAGCTACCGACAGGCTCCTGGCACAGATACGCAGTATTTT.

This clone came up once. The chain combines TRBV18 with TRBJ2-1; 14 bases match TRBD2. Germline CDR1 and CDR2: KGHSH and LQKENI. The junction had 5 bases not matched to a gene; V was cut back by 3 bases and J by 4 bases. The CDR3 covers 17 residues. The CDR3 sequence: CASSPGLAGVWYNEQFF. CDR3 bases: TGTGCCAGCTCACCGGGACTAGCGGGAGTATGGTACAATGAGCAGTTCTTC. Full variable domain (remainder filled in from reference TRBV18 and TRBJ2-1): NAGVMQNPRHLVRRRGQEARLRCSPMKGHSHVYWYRQLPEEGLKFMVYLQKENIIDESGMPKERFSAEFPKEGPSILRIQQVVRGDSAAYFCASSPGLAGVWYNEQFFGPGTRLTVL.

DNA for the CDR3: TGTGCCAGCAGCCTCATGGCGGGCGGCGAGCAGTACTTC. It specifies CASSLMAGGEQYF. The chain combines TRBV11-2 with TRBJ2-7, with D tentatively TRBD2 (5 bases). The CDR3 has 13 residues. The V and J ends lost 5 bases and 6 bases respectively, with 14 bases between them. Germline V gives CDR1 SGHAT, CDR2 FQNNGV.

J is TRBJ2-1 and V is TRBV7-2; 12 positions agree with TRBD2. The CDR3 covers 15 residues. The trim removed 3 bases at V and 8 bases at J, leaving 5 bases unmatched. Germline CDR1 SGHTA, CDR2 FQGNSA. The CDR3 reads CASSLGLAGRDEQFF. Written as DNA, the CDR3 is TGTGCCAGCAGCTTGGGACTAGCGGGCCGCGATGAGCAGTTCTTC.